The 16 T cell receptor beta chains reported below all come from one sample, sequenced in a study of PD-1 blockade in mismatch repair-deficient tumors. The repertoire was sequenced with immunoSEQ multiplex PCR; TCRdb's copy has only in-frame clones and lacks some. The sample contains 100,000 to 150,000 clones, about 85% of which appear only once. The material sequenced was peripheral blood, taken 44 weeks after starting pembrolizumab. The origin of the receptors is an adult with mismatch repair-deficient cancer.

The chain uses TRBV10-1 and TRBJ1-4, with 7 bases lining up with TRBD1. The CDR3 spans 16 residues. Germline CDR1 is WNHNN and CDR2 is SYGVQD (reference sequence). V lost 6 bases, J lost 8 bases, and 15 bases stayed unmatched. CDR3 amino acids: CASSEVRQGRGEKLFF. The DNA for the CDR3 is TGCGCCAGCAGCGAGGTAAGACAGGGTCGGGGAGAAAAACTGTTTTTT.

The chain has TRBV19 and TRBJ1-1; a possible D gene is TRBD1 (5 bases). From germline, CDR1 is LNHDA and CDR2 SQIVND (reference sequence). V was cut by 6 bases and J by 4 bases, with 15 bases left in between. CDR3 length: 14 residues. The CDR3 nucleotides read TGTGCCAGTAGGGGGGGAGGGTTGAGCACTGAAGCTTTCTTT. It specifies CASRGGGLSTEAFF.

This clone was seen only once. The chain is built from TRBV5-1 and TRBJ2-1; 7 nucleotides line up with TRBD1. The length of the CDR3 is 17 residues. V dropped 1 base and J dropped 1; count of bases not matched to a gene: 8. The germline V gene has CDR1 SGHRS and CDR2 YFSETQ. The CDR3 region has the DNA TGCGCCAGCAGCTTGTGGGTGACAGGGTCGTCCTACAATGAGCAGTTCTTC. Its translation: CASSLWVTGSSYNEQFF.

The V call is TRBV27, the J call TRBJ2-7; D is uncertain. V lost 4 bases and J 4 bases, leaving 20 bases between the germline ends. The germline gives CDR1 MNHEY, CDR2 SMNVEV (reference sequence). The CDR3 is 16 amino acids. The CDR3 sequence is CASSSSIGMDVYEQYF. CDR3 nucleotides: TGTGCCAGCAGTTCATCAATCGGAATGGACGTTTACGAGCAGTACTTC.

This clone was counted between two and nine times. The rearrangement joins TRBV11-1 to TRBJ1-1; TRBD1 matches 8 bases. The CDR3 has 16 amino acids. Germline trimming cut 4 bases from V and 5 bases from J; bases unmatched to any gene: 12. Germline lookup yields CDR1 SGHAT and CDR2 FQDESV (reference sequence). The DNA of the CDR3 is TGTGCCAGCAGCTCGAAAAGCCAGGGGGCTAATACTGAAGCTTTCTTT. Its translation is CASSSKSQGANTEAFF.

A single count supports this clone. This rearrangement joins TRBV15 to TRBJ2-7; 15 nucleotides match TRBD2. The V segment lost 3 bases and the J segment 5 bases; nucleotides outside the gene matches: 20. The CDR3 length is 21 residues. Germline V gene sequence: CDR1 LNHNV, CDR2 YYDKDF (reference sequence). The DNA of the CDR3 is TGTGCCACCAGCAGCGATTCCACCAGGACTAGCGGGAGGGCCAAGGCCCACGAGCAGTACTTC. It is translated as CATSSDSTRTSGRAKAHEQYF.

This CDR3 is CASSLEGGRAYEQYF. The CDR3 region has the DNA TGTGCCAGCAGCTTAGAAGGCGGGAGGGCCTACGAGCAGTACTTC. V and J are TRBV11-3 and TRBJ2-7; 9 positions agree with TRBD2. This CDR3 region has 15 residues. In germline, CDR1 is SGHNT, CDR2 YENEEA. V shed 0 bases, J shed 2 bases, and the junction held 2 bases outside the gene matches.

J is TRBJ1-2 and V is TRBV30; D gene uncertain. CDR1 is GTSNPN, CDR2 SVGIG, per germline (reference sequence). The ends were cut back, 0 bases at V and 0 bases at J, with 8 bases in the middle. CDR3 length equals 14 residues. This CDR3 reads CAWSVLRANYGYTF. CDR3 in DNA: TGTGCCTGGAGTGTACTACGGGCTAACTATGGCTACACCTTC.

V gene TRBV6-1 combines with J gene TRBJ2-7, with a tentative D call TRBD1 (6 bases). V was pared by 10 bases and J by 4 bases, with 17 bases between. This CDR3 spans 13 amino acids. CDR1 is MNHNS and CDR2 is SASEGT in the germline V gene. In DNA, the CDR3 is TGTGCCACCAAAACGGGACAAGGGTACGAGCAGTACTTC. Encoded protein: CATKTGQGYEQYF.

The chain combines TRBV5-6 with TRBJ2-5, with D tentatively TRBD1 (6 bases). V gave up 1 base and J gave up 0 bases, with 19 bases separating them. Germline V gene lookup returns CDR1 SGHDT and CDR2 YYEEEE. The CDR3 contains 18 residues. The CDR3 loop reads CASSLLSRDTPYQETQYF. In nucleotides, the CDR3 is TGTGCCAGCAGCTTGTTGTCCCGGGACACCCCGTACCAAGAGACCCAGTACTTC.

The V gene is TRBV13, the J gene TRBJ2-3, with 10 bases fitting TRBD2. This CDR3 spans 16 amino acids. Germline V lookup: CDR1 PRHDT, CDR2 FYEKMQ (reference sequence). With V trimmed by 4 bases and J by 6 bases, 10 bases remained unmatched. The CDR3 protein is CASSSLLAGASDTQYF. CDR3 nucleotides: TGTGCCAGCAGCTCTTTGCTAGCGGGAGCCTCCGATACGCAGTATTTT.

V gene TRBV7-2 combines with J gene TRBJ2-7; D uncertain. V lost 2 bases to trimming and J lost 3 bases, with 5 bases between them. This CDR3 has 12 amino acids. Per the germline V gene, CDR1 is SGHTA and CDR2 is FQGNSA. The CDR3 loop reads CASSLTDYEQYF. DNA for the CDR3: TGTGCCAGCAGCTTAACAGACTACGAGCAGTACTTC.

The chain uses TRBV9 and TRBJ2-2, with 7 positions matching TRBD2. Germline V gene data show CDR1 as SGDLS and CDR2 as YYNGEE. With V trimmed by 5 bases and J by 2 bases, 9 bases remained unmatched. CDR3 length: 16 residues. DNA of the CDR3: TGTGCCAGCAGTGACTTAGGCGGGGGAAACACCGGGGAGCTGTTTTTT. This gives the protein CASSDLGGGNTGELFF.

The chain has TRBV7-3 and TRBJ2-3; D not resolved. V lost 2 bases, J lost 0 bases, and 3 bases lay in between. The length of the CDR3 is 13 residues. CDR1 is SGHTA, CDR2 FQGTGA, per germline. CDR3 residues: CASSLDSTDTQYF. CDR3 bases: TGTGCCAGCAGCTTAGACAGCACAGATACGCAGTATTTT.

This clone was detected only once. This rearrangement joins TRBV18 to TRBJ2-7, with TRBD2 matching 9 bases. This CDR3 contains 15 residues. Trimming at V came to 1 base and at J to 4 bases, leaving 5 bases not matched to a gene. Per germline, CDR1 KGHSH and CDR2 LQKENI. The CDR3 region has the DNA TGTGCCAGCTCACCACTCCCTAGCGGGACTTACGAGCAGTACTTC. Translating it yields CASSPLPSGTYEQYF.

The rearrangement links TRBV30 to TRBJ2-1, with TRBD2 matching 7 bases. V trimming: 5 bases; J trimming: 10 bases; junction bases outside the gene matches: 5. CDR3 length: 11 amino acids. Germline values: CDR1 GTSNPN, CDR2 SVGIG (reference sequence). CDR3 nucleotides: TGTGCCTGGGCGATGGGACTAGAGCAGTTCTTC. Translation gives CAWAMGLEQFF. Full variable domain (missing parts from reference TRBV30 and TRBJ2-1): SQTIHQWPATLVQPVGSPLSLECTVEGTSNPNLYWYRQAAGRGLQLLFYSVGIGQISSEVPQNLSASRPQDRQFILSSKKLLLSDSGFYLCAWAMGLEQFFGPGTRLTVL.